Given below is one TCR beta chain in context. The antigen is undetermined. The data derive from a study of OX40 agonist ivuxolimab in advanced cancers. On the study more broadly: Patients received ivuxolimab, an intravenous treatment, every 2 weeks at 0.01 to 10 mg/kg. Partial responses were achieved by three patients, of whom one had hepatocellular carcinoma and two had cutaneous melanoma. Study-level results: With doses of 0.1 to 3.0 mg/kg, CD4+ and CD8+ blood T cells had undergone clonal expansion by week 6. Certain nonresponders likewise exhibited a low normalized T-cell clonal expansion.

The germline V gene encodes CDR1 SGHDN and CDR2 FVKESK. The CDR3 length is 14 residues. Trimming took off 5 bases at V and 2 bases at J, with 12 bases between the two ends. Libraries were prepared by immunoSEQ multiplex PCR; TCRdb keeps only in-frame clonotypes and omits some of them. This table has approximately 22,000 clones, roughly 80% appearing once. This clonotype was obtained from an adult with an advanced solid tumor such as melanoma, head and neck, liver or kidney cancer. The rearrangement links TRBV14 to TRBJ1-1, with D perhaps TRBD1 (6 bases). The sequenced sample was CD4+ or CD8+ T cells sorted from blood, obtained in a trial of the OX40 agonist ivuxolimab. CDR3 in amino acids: CASSNDRYNTEAFF. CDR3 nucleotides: TGTGCCAGCAGCAACGACAGGTATAACACTGAAGCTTTCTTT.